The clone carrying this TCR beta chain was detected only a few times. TCRdb re-called the RT-PCR reads through MiXCR, storing one row per CDR3 protein. The table records about 680,000 distinct CDR3 sequences, approximately 15% of them present only once. Germline V gene sequence: CDR1 DFQATT, CDR2 SNEGSKA (reference sequence). V trimming: 7 bases; J trimming: 6 bases; junction bases outside the gene matches: 9. CDR3 length: 12 residues. The clonotype originates from a female donor in good health, serving as a healthy control. Sequencing was performed on memory CD4+ T cells from blood. The V call is TRBV20-1, the J call TRBJ2-7; 7 bases agree with TRBD1. The CDR3 loop reads CSGTPDRVEQYF. The DNA of the CDR3 is TGCAGTGGAACTCCAGACAGGGTCGAGCAGTACTTC.